Given below is one T cell receptor beta chain in context. The antigen remains undetermined. This sample was taken from a study of high-grade serous ovarian cancer treatment subgroups. Tumor tissue was taken before any definitive surgery or chemotherapy was given. Study-wide results and limits: Different patients shared almost no repertoire; same-patient tumors shared about 0.095 to 0.79. Spatial context was lost because tumors were sequenced in bulk. Repertoire analysis covered CDR3 alone, not CDR1 or CDR2.

The repertoire was sequenced with immunoSEQ multiplex PCR; TCRdb's copy has only in-frame clones and lacks some. The sample contains just over 35,000 clones, 79% of which appear only once. CDR1 SGHKS and CDR2 YYEKEE come from the germline V gene (reference sequence). The V end was cut by 2 bases, the J end by 1 base, with 9 bases between. The CDR3 loop spans 14 amino acids. The sequence came from a human donor with high-grade serous ovarian cancer. The chain combines TRBV5-5 with TRBJ2-5; possibly TRBD2 for D (5 bases). Sequenced: tumor tissue. CDR3 residues: CASSFVSVQETQYF. The CDR3 coding sequence is TGTGCCAGCAGCTTCGTTAGCGTCCAAGAGACCCAGTACTTC.